The present T cell receptor beta chain was sequenced within a study of early T cells in non-severe SARS-CoV-2 infection. About the research overall: Chains stayed unpaired after sequencing of bulk RNA from unsorted whole blood.

The library protocol tagged individual cDNA molecules with unique molecular identifiers. TCRdb analysed the 5' RACE reads with MiXCR anew, one entry per CDR3 protein. This table has 55,000 to 65,000 distinct CDR3 sequences, roughly an eighth appearing once. General observations from the study: Matching against VDJdb likely underestimated virus-specific expansions, favoring anti-spike CD8.

This CDR3 comprises 16 residues. Trimming pared 2 bases from V and 4 bases from J, leaving 16 bases between. Germline-derived CDR1 and CDR2 are SGDLS and YYNGEE. A few counts support this clonotype. The antigen is not known. This chain uses TRBV9 with TRBJ2-1; D is unresolved. Input material: whole blood. The receptor comes from an adult who was a healthcare worker with PCR-confirmed SARS-CoV-2 infection or an uninfected control (not recorded which). CDR3 in amino acids: CASSVMDEPLYNEQFF. The CDR3 DNA reads as TGTGCCAGCAGCGTGATGGATGAGCCCTTATACAATGAGCAGTTCTTC.